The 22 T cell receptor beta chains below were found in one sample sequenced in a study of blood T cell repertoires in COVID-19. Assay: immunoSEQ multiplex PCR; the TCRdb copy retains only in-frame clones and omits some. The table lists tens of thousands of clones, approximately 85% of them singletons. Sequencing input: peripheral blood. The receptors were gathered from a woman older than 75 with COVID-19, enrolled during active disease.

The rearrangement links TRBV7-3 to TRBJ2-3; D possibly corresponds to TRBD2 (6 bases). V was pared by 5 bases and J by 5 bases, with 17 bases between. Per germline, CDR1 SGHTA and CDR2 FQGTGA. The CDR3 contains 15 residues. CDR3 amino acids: CASSAGPLAKDTQYF. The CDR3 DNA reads TGTGCCAGCAGCGCGGGACCCTTAGCGAAAGATACGCAGTATTTT.

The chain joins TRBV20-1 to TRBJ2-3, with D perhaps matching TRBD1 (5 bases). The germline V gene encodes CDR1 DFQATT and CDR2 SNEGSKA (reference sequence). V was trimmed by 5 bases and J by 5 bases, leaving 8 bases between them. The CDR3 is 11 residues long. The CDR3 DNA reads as TGCAGTGCTTATGGACAAGATACGCAGTATTTT. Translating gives CSAYGQDTQYF.

This CDR3 is CASSLGTSGKKETQYF. The CDR3 DNA reads as TGCGCCAGCAGCCTGGGGACTAGCGGGAAGAAGGAGACCCAGTACTTC. V usage is TRBV4-1 and J usage is TRBJ2-5; 13 bases align to TRBD2. The CDR3 consists of 16 residues. The trim removed 4 bases at V and 5 bases at J, leaving 7 bases unmatched. Germline values: CDR1 MGHRA, CDR2 YSYEKL.

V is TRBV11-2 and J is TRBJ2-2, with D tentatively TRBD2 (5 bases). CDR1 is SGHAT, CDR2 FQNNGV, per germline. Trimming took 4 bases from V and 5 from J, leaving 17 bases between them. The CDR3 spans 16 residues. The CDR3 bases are TGTGCCAGCAGCTCGATTGGTGTGCGGGCGACCGGGGAGCTGTTTTTT. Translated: CASSSIGVRATGELFF.

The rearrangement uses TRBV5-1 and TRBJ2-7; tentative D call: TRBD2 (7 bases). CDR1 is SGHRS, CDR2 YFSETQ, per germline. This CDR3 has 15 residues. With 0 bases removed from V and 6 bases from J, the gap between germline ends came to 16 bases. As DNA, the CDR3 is TGCGCCAGCAGCTTGGCCGGGGGGACACCGCCCGAGCAGTACTTC. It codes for CASSLAGGTPPEQYF.

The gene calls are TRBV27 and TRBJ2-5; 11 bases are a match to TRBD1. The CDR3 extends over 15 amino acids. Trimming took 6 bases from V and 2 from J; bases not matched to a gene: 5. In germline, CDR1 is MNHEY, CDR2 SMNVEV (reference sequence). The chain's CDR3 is CASSPGDRGQETQYF. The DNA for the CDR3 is TGTGCCAGCAGCCCAGGGGACAGGGGGCAAGAGACCCAGTACTTC.

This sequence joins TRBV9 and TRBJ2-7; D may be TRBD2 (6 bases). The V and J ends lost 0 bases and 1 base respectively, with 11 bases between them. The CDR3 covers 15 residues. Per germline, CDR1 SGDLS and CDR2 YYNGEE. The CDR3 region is CASSVAAGPSYEQYF. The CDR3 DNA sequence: TGTGCCAGCAGCGTAGCTGCGGGACCTTCCTACGAGCAGTACTTC. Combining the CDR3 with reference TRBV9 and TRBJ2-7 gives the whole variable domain DSGVTQTPKHLITATGQRVTLRCSPRSGDLSVYWYQQSLDQGLQFLIQYYNGEERAKGNILERFSAQQFPDLHSELNLSSLELGDSALYFCASSVAAGPSYEQYFGPGTRLTVT.

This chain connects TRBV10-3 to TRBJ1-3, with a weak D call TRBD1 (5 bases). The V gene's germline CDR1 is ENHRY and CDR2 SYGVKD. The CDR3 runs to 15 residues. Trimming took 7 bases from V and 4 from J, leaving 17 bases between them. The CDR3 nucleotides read TGTGCCATCAACAAGGACAAGTCAGCCGGAAACACCATATATTTT. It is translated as CAINKDKSAGNTIYF.

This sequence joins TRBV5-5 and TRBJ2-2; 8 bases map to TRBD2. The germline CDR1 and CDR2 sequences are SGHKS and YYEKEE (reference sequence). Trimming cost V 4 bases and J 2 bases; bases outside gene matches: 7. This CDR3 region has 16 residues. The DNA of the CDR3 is TGTGCCAGCAGCAGAGTAGCGGGGCGCAACACCGGGGAGCTGTTTTTT. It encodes CASSRVAGRNTGELFF.

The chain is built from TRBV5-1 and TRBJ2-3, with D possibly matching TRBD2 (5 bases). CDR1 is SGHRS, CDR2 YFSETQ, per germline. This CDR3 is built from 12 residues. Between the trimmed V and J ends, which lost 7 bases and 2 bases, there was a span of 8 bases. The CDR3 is CASGGDTDTQYF. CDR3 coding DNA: TGCGCCAGCGGAGGAGACACAGATACGCAGTATTTT. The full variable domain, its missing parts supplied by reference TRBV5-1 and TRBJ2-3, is KAGVTQTPRYLIKTRGQQVTLSCSPISGHRSVSWYQQTPGQGLQFLFEYFSETQRNKGNFPGRFSGRQFSNSRSEMNVSTLELGDSALYLCASGGDTDTQYFGPGTRLTVL.

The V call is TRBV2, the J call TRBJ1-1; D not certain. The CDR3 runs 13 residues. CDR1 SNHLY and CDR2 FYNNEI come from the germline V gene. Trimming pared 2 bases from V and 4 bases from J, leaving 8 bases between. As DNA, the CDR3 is TGTGCCAGCAGTGAACAGTTGATCACTGAAGCTTTCTTT. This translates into CASSEQLITEAFF.

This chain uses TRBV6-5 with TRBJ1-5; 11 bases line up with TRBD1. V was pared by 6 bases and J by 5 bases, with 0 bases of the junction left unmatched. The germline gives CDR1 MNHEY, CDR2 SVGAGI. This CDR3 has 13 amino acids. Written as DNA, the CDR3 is TGTGCCAGCAGGGGACAGGGGGATCAGCCCCAGCATTTT. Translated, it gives CASRGQGDQPQHF.

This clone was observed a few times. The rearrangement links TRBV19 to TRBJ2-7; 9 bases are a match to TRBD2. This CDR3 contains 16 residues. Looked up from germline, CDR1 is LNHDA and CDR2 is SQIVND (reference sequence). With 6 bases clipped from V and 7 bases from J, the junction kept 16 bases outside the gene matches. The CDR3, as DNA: TGTGCCAGTAGGCCAGAGGGGGTCCTAGCGGGACGGGAGCAGTACTTC. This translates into CASRPEGVLAGREQYF.

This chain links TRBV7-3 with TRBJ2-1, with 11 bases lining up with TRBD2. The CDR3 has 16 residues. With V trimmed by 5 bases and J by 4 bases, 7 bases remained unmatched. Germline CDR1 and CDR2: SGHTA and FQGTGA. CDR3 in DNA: TGTGCCAGCAGCCGCTTTACTAGCGGGAGTTACAATGAGCAGTTCTTC. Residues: CASSRFTSGSYNEQFF.

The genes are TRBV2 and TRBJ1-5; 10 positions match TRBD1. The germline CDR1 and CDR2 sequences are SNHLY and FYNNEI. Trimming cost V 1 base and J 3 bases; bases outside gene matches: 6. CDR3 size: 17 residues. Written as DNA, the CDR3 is TGTGCCAGCAGTGAAGGGGGGGGACAGGGGATCAATCAGCCCCAGCATTTT. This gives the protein CASSEGGGQGINQPQHF.

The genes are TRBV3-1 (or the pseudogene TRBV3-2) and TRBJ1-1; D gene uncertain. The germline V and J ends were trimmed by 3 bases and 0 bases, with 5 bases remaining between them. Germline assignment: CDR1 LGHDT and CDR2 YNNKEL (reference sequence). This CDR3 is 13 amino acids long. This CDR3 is CASSQALNTEAFF. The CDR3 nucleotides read TGTGCCAGCAGCCAGGCTCTGAACACTGAAGCTTTCTTT.

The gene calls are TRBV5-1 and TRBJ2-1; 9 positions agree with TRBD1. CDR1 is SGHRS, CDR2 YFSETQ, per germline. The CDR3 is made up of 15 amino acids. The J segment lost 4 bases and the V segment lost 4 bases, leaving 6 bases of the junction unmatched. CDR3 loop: CASSEGQGSYNEQFF. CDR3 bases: TGCGCCAGCAGCGAGGGACAGGGTTCATACAATGAGCAGTTCTTC.

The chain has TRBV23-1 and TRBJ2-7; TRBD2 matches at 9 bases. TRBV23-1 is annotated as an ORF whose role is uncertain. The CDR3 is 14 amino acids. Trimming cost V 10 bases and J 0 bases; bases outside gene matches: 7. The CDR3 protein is CANFKREASYEQYF. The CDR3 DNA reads TGCGCCAACTTTAAGCGGGAGGCCTCCTACGAGCAGTACTTC.

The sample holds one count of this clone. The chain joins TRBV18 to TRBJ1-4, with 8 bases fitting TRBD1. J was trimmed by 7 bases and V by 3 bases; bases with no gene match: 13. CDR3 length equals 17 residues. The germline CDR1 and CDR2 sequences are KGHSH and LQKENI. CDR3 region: CASSPRQGQLFGEKLFF. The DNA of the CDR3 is TGTGCCAGCTCACCTCGACAGGGGCAGTTATTTGGTGAAAAACTGTTTTTT.

CDR3 protein: CASSLGDRGQPQHF. In DNA form, the CDR3 reads TGTGCCAGCAGCTTAGGTGACAGGGGTCAGCCCCAGCATTTT. The chain combines TRBV7-2 with TRBJ1-5; TRBD1 matches 8 bases. Per the germline V gene, CDR1 is SGHTA and CDR2 is FQGNSA. V lost 1 base and J lost 6; bases outside the gene matches: 2. CDR3 length: 14 residues.

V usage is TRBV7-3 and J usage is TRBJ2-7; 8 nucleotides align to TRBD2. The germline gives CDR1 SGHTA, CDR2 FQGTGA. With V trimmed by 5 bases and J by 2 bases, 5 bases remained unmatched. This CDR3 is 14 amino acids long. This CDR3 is CASSRTSGPYEQYF. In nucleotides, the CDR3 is TGTGCCAGCAGCCGCACTAGCGGCCCCTACGAGCAGTACTTC.

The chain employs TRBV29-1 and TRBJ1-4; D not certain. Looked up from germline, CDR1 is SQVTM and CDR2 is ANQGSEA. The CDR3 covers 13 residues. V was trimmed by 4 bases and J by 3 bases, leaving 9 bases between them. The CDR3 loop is CSVVRFPNEKLFF. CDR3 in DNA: TGCAGCGTTGTCCGGTTTCCTAATGAAAAACTGTTTTTT.